These T cell receptor beta chains were read from a single sample in a study of beta chain features in type 1 diabetes. Clones were sequenced by immunoSEQ multiplex PCR, and TCRdb holds only the in-frame ones, with some missing. The sample records around 650,000 clones, roughly 12% being singletons. Sequencing input: naive CD4+ T cells from blood. These receptor sequences come from a man in his thirties or forties with type 1 diabetes. Both conserved end residues are part of each CDR3. Each record gives: clone size, V gene, D gene, J gene, CDR3 protein, CDR3 DNA. A D gene is named only where the DNA matches it firmly. Only part of the rows carry a size: once, few, many, or a class if the clone is expanded.

>NA|TRBV29-1|TRBD1|TRBJ1-3
CSAGRQGWSGNTIYF
TGCAGCGCCGGAAGACAGGGATGGTCTGGAAACACCATATATTTT
>NA|TRBV20-1|NA|TRBJ1-1
CSGRFNTEAFF
TGCAGTGGGCGGTTTAACACTGAAGCTTTCTTT
>few|TRBV2|NA|TRBJ1-1
CASSVFSDTEAFF
TGTGCCAGCAGTGTATTTTCAGACACTGAAGCTTTCTTT
>NA|TRBV18|NA|TRBJ2-3
CASSKDRSTDTQYF
TGTGCCAGCTCAAAGGACAGAAGCACAGATACGCAGTATTTT
>few|TRBV27|TRBD1|TRBJ2-3
CASRRGRRVADTQYF
TGTGCCAGCAGGAGGGGGCGCCGGGTTGCAGATACGCAGTATTTT
>NA|TRBV29-1|TRBD1|TRBJ2-2
CSVRGQDTGELFF
TGCAGCGTTCGGGGACAGGACACCGGGGAGCTGTTTTTT
>NA|TRBV5-1|NA|TRBJ1-2
CASRNVSGFRYGYTF
TGCGCCAGCAGAAATGTCTCAGGGTTTCGCTATGGCTACACCTTC
>NA|TRBV4-2|NA|TRBJ2-2
CASSRGWVNTGELFF
TGTGCCAGTAGTCGGGGGTGGGTGAACACCGGGGAGCTGTTTTTT
>NA|TRBV7-2|TRBD2|TRBJ2-3
CASSPGTSGSDTQYF
TGTGCCAGCAGCCCCGGGACTAGCGGCTCAGATACGCAGTATTTT
>few|TRBV28|NA|TRBJ2-3
CASSPGTSTDTQYF
TGTGCCAGCAGTCCGGGGACTAGCACAGATACGCAGTATTTT
>few|TRBV10-2|NA|TRBJ1-5
CASSQESRQPQHF
TGCGCCAGCAGTCAAGAATCCCGGCAGCCCCAGCATTTT
>NA|TRBV11-2|NA|TRBJ1-3
CASSFGTSGNTIYF
TGTGCCAGCAGCTTCGGCACCTCTGGAAACACCATATATTTT
>few|TRBV6-5|TRBD1|TRBJ1-1
CASSYSSRGPTEAFF
TGTGCCAGCAGTTACTCGTCCAGGGGGCCCACTGAAGCTTTCTTT
>NA|TRBV4-2|NA|TRBJ1-5
CASSQDRSNQPQHF
TGTGCCAGCAGCCAAGATCGTAGCAATCAGCCCCAGCATTTT
>few|TRBV6-5|TRBD1|TRBJ1-4
CASSYRQGPTNEKLFF
TGTGCCAGCAGTTACCGACAGGGCCCAACTAATGAAAAACTGTTTTTT
>few|TRBV7-2|NA|TRBJ1-2
CASSLFGDGYTF
TGTGCCAGCAGTCTATTCGGGGATGGCTACACCTTC
>few|TRBV5-1|NA|TRBJ1-1
CASSFDNGVAEAFF
TGCGCCAGCAGCTTCGACAACGGGGTTGCTGAAGCTTTCTTT
>NA|TRBV5-1|TRBD1|TRBJ2-7
CASSVGTAAYEQYF
TGCGCCAGCAGCGTGGGGACAGCCGCATACGAGCAGTACTTC
>few|TRBV14|NA|TRBJ1-2
CASSQIRGGNGYTF
TGTGCCAGCAGCCAGATCAGGGGAGGAAATGGCTACACCTTC
>few|TRBV7-9|NA|TRBJ1-3
CASSSAHSNTIYF
TGTGCCAGCAGCTCCGCCCACTCAAACACCATATATTTT
>few|TRBV6-1|NA|TRBJ2-7
CASRKSDRRSYEQYF
TGTGCCAGCAGGAAGTCGGACAGACGCTCCTACGAGCAGTACTTC
>NA|TRBV9|NA|TRBJ2-3
CASSVIGGPTDTQYF
TGTGCCAGCAGCGTAATTGGGGGGCCGACAGATACGCAGTATTTT
>few|TRBV7-2|NA|TRBJ1-2
CASSPLGGGYTF
TGTGCCAGCAGCCCGCTCGGGGGCGGCTACACCTTC
>NA|TRBV6-1|NA|TRBJ2-7
CASSGRSSYEQYF
TGTGCCAGCAGCGGACGGTCCTCCTACGAGCAGTACTTC
>NA|TRBV7-8|NA|TRBJ2-5
CASSVSGQETQYF
TGTGCCAGCAGCGTCAGTGGGCAAGAGACCCAGTACTTC
>NA|TRBV5-1|NA|TRBJ2-3
CASSLALGGTDTQYF
TGCGCCAGCAGCTTAGCTCTAGGAGGCACAGATACGCAGTATTTT
>few|TRBV11-2|NA|TRBJ1-4
CASSLGQGGEKLFF
TGTGCCAGCAGCTTAGGGCAGGGAGGGGAAAAACTGTTTTTT
>NA|TRBV25-1|TRBD1|TRBJ1-2
CASLDRRASGYTF
TGTGCCAGCTTGGACAGGAGGGCCAGCGGCTACACCTTC
>NA|TRBV28|TRBD1|TRBJ2-3
CASSLDRGPTDTQYF
TGTGCCAGCAGTTTAGACAGGGGGCCGACAGATACGCAGTATTTT
>NA|TRBV29-1|NA|TRBJ2-1
CSVVLQFNEQFF
TGCAGCGTTGTTCTCCAGTTCAATGAGCAGTTCTTC
>NA|TRBV5-6|NA|TRBJ1-5
CASSFRGYTIQPQHF
TGTGCCAGCAGCTTTCGGGGTTACACAATTCAGCCCCAGCATTTT
>NA|TRBV7-2|NA|TRBJ2-1
CASSLNIEYNEQFF
TGTGCCAGCAGCTTGAATATTGAATACAATGAGCAGTTCTTC
>few|TRBV14|TRBD1|TRBJ1-1
CASSSWRGRGTEAFF
TGTGCCAGCAGCTCCTGGAGGGGGCGAGGCACTGAAGCTTTCTTT
>few|TRBV19|NA|TRBJ1-1
CASSIAGTTEAFF
TGTGCCAGTAGTATAGCGGGGACCACTGAAGCTTTCTTT
>NA|TRBV10-3|NA|TRBJ1-2
CAISALEANYGYTF
TGTGCCATCAGTGCACTGGAAGCTAACTATGGCTACACCTTC
>few|TRBV7-8|NA|TRBJ1-6
CASSLSGLYNSPLHF
TGTGCCAGCAGCCTGTCTGGCCTTTATAATTCACCCCTCCACTTT
>NA|TRBV29-1|NA|TRBJ2-7
CSVGGASSTGEQYF
TGCAGCGTTGGGGGAGCTTCCTCCACGGGCGAGCAGTACTTC
>NA|TRBV27|TRBD1|TRBJ2-2
CASSPWTGDLNTGELFF
TGTGCCAGCAGTCCCTGGACAGGGGACCTCAACACCGGGGAGCTGTTTTTT
>few|TRBV28|NA|TRBJ2-3
CASTQSPDTQYF
TGTGCCAGCACCCAAAGTCCCGATACGCAGTATTTT
>few|TRBV30|TRBD1|TRBJ1-6
CAWSVGTGTNSPLHF
TGTGCCTGGAGCGTTGGGACAGGGACTAATTCACCCCTCCACTTT
>NA|TRBV7-6|NA|TRBJ2-3
CASSLAHGDTQYF
TGTGCCAGCAGCTTAGCGCACGGAGATACGCAGTATTTT
>NA|TRBV5-1|TRBD1|TRBJ2-7
CASSLLGQGATYEQYF
TGCGCCAGCAGCTTGCTGGGTCAGGGGGCAACCTACGAGCAGTACTTC
>NA|TRBV11-2|NA|TRBJ1-5
CASSSTTVPQHF
TGTGCCAGCAGCTCCACGACAGTGCCCCAGCATTTT
>few|TRBV10-3|TRBD1|TRBJ1-5
CAISGGTGQNQPQHF
TGTGCCATCAGTGGAGGGACAGGACAGAATCAGCCCCAGCATTTT
>few|TRBV7-9|NA|TRBJ1-2
CASSLEWQPEAGGYTF
TGTGCCAGCAGCTTAGAGTGGCAGCCTGAGGCGGGTGGCTACACCTTC
>many|TRBV29-1|NA|TRBJ2-6
CSASLSGANVLTF
TGCAGCGCTTCTTTGAGTGGGGCCAACGTCCTGACTTTC
>few|TRBV9|TRBD1|TRBJ2-1
CASSVATGDEQFF
TGTGCCAGCAGCGTAGCTACAGGGGATGAGCAGTTCTTC